This TCR beta chain comes out of a study of blood T cell repertoires in COVID-19. Study information: Acute and convalescent COVID-19 samples came from the United States, Italy and Spain. PBMCs, B-cell-depleted T cells, or T cells provided the cDNA or gDNA that made up the material.

There are 12 residues in the CDR3. Between the trimmed V and J ends, which lost 10 bases and 2 bases, there was a span of 12 bases. Germline V gene data show CDR1 as MNHEY and CDR2 as SVGAGI. Original analysis: Cell counts per sample came from amplifying reference gene primers. TCRdb's copy holds only in-frame clones and misses some; the assay was immunoSEQ multiplex PCR. From that table come the V and J calls and clone size; the DNA was used to work out D and trimming. Among 200,000 to 300,000 clones listed, around 90% were seen once. The sequence came from a man aged 60 to 75 who had recovered from COVID-19. J is TRBJ2-7 and V is TRBV6-5; TRBD1 is a possible D gene (5 bases). The source material was peripheral blood. The CDR3 nucleotides are TGTGCCACCGAACAGGCGCCCTACGAGCAGTACTTC. This sequence encodes CATEQAPYEQYF.